Sequencing of this TCR beta chain was carried out in a study of Graves' ophthalmopathy and Graves' hyperthyroidism. Study background: A follow-up of 18 months without ophthalmopathy meant that hyperthyroidism was stable. Study results and limitations: Most thyroid clonotypes with frequency above 0.001 were detected in blood too.

This clonotype was seen at least ten times. Its antigen is undetermined. Exclusion covered patients with other autoimmune diseases or uncontrolled infections (as well as pregnancy or lactation). Scientists amplified the TCR beta CDR3 regions from RNA transcripts. HTBI primers primed a first-round RT-PCR, and a second-round multiplex PCR followed. Each CDR3 protein gets one entry after TCRdb re-called the multiplex PCR reads with MiXCR. The sample has around 1.1 million distinct CDR3 sequences, about 38% seen once. Per germline, CDR1 SQVTM and CDR2 ANQGSEA. The junction had 12 bases not matched to a gene; V was cut back by 4 bases and J by 4 bases. This CDR3 region has 15 residues.

Sequenced sample: peripheral blood or thyroid tissue (not recorded which). The chain combines TRBV29-1 with TRBJ1-2; 7 positions agree with TRBD1. The TCR originated in an adult man with Graves' hyperthyroidism. This CDR3 reads CSVGGTGQSFYGYTF. CDR3 coding DNA: TGCAGCGTTGGGGGAACGGGACAGAGCTTCTATGGCTACACCTTC.